A few counts support the clone carrying this T cell receptor (beta chain). Its antigen is unknown. Isolation per sample recovered at least 6 million PBMCs. A J-beta primer mix and a sample-barcoded 5' primer were used in a second PCR of roughly 7 to 12 cycles. MiXCR was run by TCRdb on the 5' RACE reads, yielding one entry per CDR3 protein. In the table there are some 730,000 distinct CDR3 sequences, approximately 21% of which are singletons. This sample is drawn from a study of blood T cells in healthy people across ages. Background on the study: In model experiments, template switching was able to capture about one barcoded beta molecule for every two T cells that were present.

The germline CDR1 and CDR2 sequences are KGHSH and LQKENI. The germline V and J ends were trimmed by 1 base and 2 bases, with 17 bases remaining between them. The CDR3 runs 17 residues. Study-wide results and limits: Long-lived donors exceeded aged donors in naive CD4+ cells and diversity.

The chain uses TRBV18 and TRBJ2-5, with a weak D call TRBD2 (6 bases). This receptor was taken from a man between 65 and 85 years old in good health. Sequencing was carried out using blood. The CDR3 reads CASSPRRNSGLQETQYF. The CDR3 DNA is TGTGCCAGCTCACCACGTAGAAATAGCGGCCTTCAAGAGACCCAGTACTTC.